This T cell receptor beta chain is from a study of cytomegalovirus exposure and HLA in healthy donors. The CDR3 length is 14 residues. The germline V gene encodes CDR1 MNHNS and CDR2 SASEGT. The V end was cut by 1 base, the J end by 5 bases, with 8 bases between. Comments on this clone: What it recognizes is unknown.

The study, taken as a whole, reports: TCR beta chain V- and J-gene trimming was linked, in a later analysis, to a missense variant in DCLRE1C. Altogether, about 160 TCR beta chains were recorded as cytomegalovirus-associated.

The PCR made use of 60 Vbeta and 13 Jbeta primers. Some clones are missing from TCRdb's copy, which holds only in-frame ones; the method was immunoSEQ multiplex PCR. Here the sample spans over 150,000 clones, about 81% being singletons. This clonotype was sampled from a girl aged 2 to 10 in good health and CMV-seropositive. Sequenced sample: PBMCs. The V and J genes are TRBV6-1 and TRBJ2-2; D possibly corresponds to TRBD2 (5 bases). In nucleotides, the CDR3 is TGTGCCAGCAGTGAAGGGGAGCCTACCGGGGAGCTGTTTTTT. Encoded protein: CASSEGEPTGELFF.